This T cell receptor (beta chain) was retrieved from a study of regulatory T cells in long-lasting Graves disease. Study-level information: Graves' patients who were just diagnosed had used antithyroid drugs for under 3 months.

This clonotype was counted only a few times. Library construction for TCR beta used iRepertoire HTBI primers and Arm-PCR of CDR3 regions. One entry per CDR3 protein results from TCRdb running MiXCR on the multiplex PCR reads. Of about 470,000 distinct CDR3 sequences in the sample, around 16% were seen once. Sample time point: newly diagnosed GD, antithyroid drugs for less than 3 months. PBMC RNA served as the TCR library source. EDTA tubes received around 9 milliliters of drawn peripheral blood. This CDR3 is built from 16 residues. CDR1 and CDR2 from the germline V gene are DFQATT and SNEGSKA (reference sequence). Trimming cost V 0 bases and J 8 bases; bases outside gene matches: 13. In addition, the sample was reused for a study of T cells in Graves' hyperthyroidism and ophthalmopathy.

The source of this sequence is a man aged 40-49 years with Graves disease. The chain employs TRBV20-1 and TRBJ2-1; TRBD1 matches 7 bases. The material sequenced was peripheral blood mononuclear cells (PBMCs), taken at new diagnosis, from a patient treated with antithyroid drugs. The CDR3 DNA reads as TGCAGTGCTAGAGATGTAGACAGGGAAATTTTCTATGAGCAGTTCTTC. It is translated as CSARDVDREIFYEQFF.